This TCR beta chain was identified during a study of cytomegalovirus exposure and HLA in healthy donors. The study ran its PCR with 60 Vbeta and 13 Jbeta primers. The assay was immunoSEQ multiplex PCR, and TCRdb's table has in-frame clones only and misses some. The sample has approximately 130,000 clones, roughly 83% seen once. The CDR3 runs to 15 residues. Germline V gives CDR1 MNHNY, CDR2 SVGAGI (reference sequence). With 5 bases clipped from V and 0 bases from J, the junction kept 5 bases outside the gene matches. The rearrangement uses TRBV6-6 and TRBJ2-3; 7 bases agree with TRBD2. This sequence was found in a middle-aged man in good health and CMV-seronegative. Sequenced sample: PBMCs. CDR3 in amino acids: CASSIGTISTDTQYF. CDR3 coding DNA: TGTGCCAGCAGTATCGGGACTATTAGCACAGATACGCAGTATTTT.